These T cell receptor beta chains were read from a single sample in a study of cytomegalovirus exposure and HLA in healthy donors. TCRdb's table, derived via immunoSEQ multiplex PCR, lists solely in-frame clones and lacks some. In the table there are 110,000 to 150,000 clones, under 90% of which are singletons. The sample comprised PBMCs. The source of these receptors is a boy younger than 10 in good health and CMV-seronegative. Both conserved end residues are part of each CDR3. A D gene is named only where the DNA matches it firmly. Rows may omit the clone size; those that give it use once, few, many or a size class.

TRBV5-1	-	-	TRBJ1-1	TGCGCCAGCAGCTTGGTGGCCGAGGGTTTTGTGAACACTGAAGCTTTCTTT	CASSLVAEGFVNTEAFF
TRBV7-9	TRBD1	-	TRBJ1-1	TGTTCCAGCAGCTTAGTCCTCCGGGACAGGGGGATGAACACTGAAGCTTTCTTT	CSSSLVLRDRGMNTEAFF
TRBV15	TRBD1	-	TRBJ1-4	TGTGCCACCAGCAAGGCAGGGGGTTGGGGTACGGAAAAACTGTTTTTT	CATSKAGGWGTEKLFF
TRBV6-5	-	-	TRBJ2-4	TGTGCCAGCAGTTACTTCCGGACAGACAAAAACATTCAGTACTTC	CASSYFRTDKNIQYF
TRBV5-6	-	-	TRBJ1-3	TGTGCCAGCAGCTCTCGTAAGAATCTCGGGGGAAACACCATATATTTT	CASSSRKNLGGNTIYF
TRBV28	-	-	TRBJ1-5	TGTGCCAGCAGCCCAAATCAGCCCCAGCATTTT	CASSPNQPQHF
TRBV28	-	-	TRBJ2-7	TGTGCCAGCAATCCGGGACTGTACTACGAGCAGTACTTC	CASNPGLYYEQYF
TRBV5-6	-	-	TRBJ1-2	TGTGCCAGCAGCTTATCAAGTGTCAGGGCCCACTATGGCTACACCTTC	CASSLSSVRAHYGYTF
TRBV28	TRBD2	once	TRBJ2-2	TGTGCCAGCAGTCACCGGGGGGGGATCGGGGAGCTGTTTTTT	CASSHRGGIGELFF
TRBV5-1	TRBD1	-	TRBJ2-5	TGCGCCAGCAGCTCGGAAGCAGGACAGGGGAGAGAGCAGTACTTC	CASSSEAGQGREQYF
TRBV5-4	TRBD1	-	TRBJ1-1	TGTGCCAGCAGCCCCGGACAGGGGACAGAAGCTTTCTTT	CASSPGQGTEAFF
TRBV5-4	-	-	TRBJ2-7	TGTGCCAGCAGCCCCGGAAACAGCCCCTACGAGCAGTACTTC	CASSPGNSPYEQYF
TRBV5-4	-	-	TRBJ2-5	TGTGCCAGCAGCTTGGTCGGGTACCAAGAGACCCAGTACTTC	CASSLVGYQETQYF
TRBV28	-	once	TRBJ2-3	TGTGCCAGCAGTTTAAGGGCAGGGATTAGCACAGATACGCAGTATTTT	CASSLRAGISTDTQYF
TRBV7-6	TRBD1	-	TRBJ1-5	TGTGCCAGCAGCTTGACAGGGAAGGGTCAGCCCCAGCATTTT	CASSLTGKGQPQHF
TRBV12-5	-	-	TRBJ2-7	TGTGCTAGTGGTTTGGTAAGCTGGAGAAACAGGGTCGTACTCCGCAAGCAGTACTTC	CASGLVSWRNRVVLRKQYF
TRBV14	TRBD1	-	TRBJ1-2	TGTGCCAGCAGCCAAGATCCGGGACAGGGTAGTTTTGGCTACACCTTC	CASSQDPGQGSFGYTF
TRBV7-9	-	-	TRBJ2-7	TGTTCCAGCAGCTTGGTGGGGCTGTCGGCCTACGAGCAGTACTTC	CSSSLVGLSAYEQYF
TRBV19	-	-	TRBJ2-7	TGTGCCAGTAGCCTTAGGGGCCAGACCTACGAGCAGTACTTC	CASSLRGQTYEQYF
TRBV9	-	once	TRBJ1-2	TGTGCCAGCAGCCCAAATTCTGGCGGGTGGGGAGGCGGTGGCTACACCTTC	CASSPNSGGWGGGGYTF
TRBV5-1	TRBD1	-	TRBJ1-3	TGCGCCAGCAGGGCGACAGGGAGGAACACCATATATTTT	CASRATGRNTIYF
TRBV7-3	TRBD1	-	TRBJ2-3	TGTGCCAGCAGCTCACAGGGGGCTACCCGCCTGGATACGCAGTATTTT	CASSSQGATRLDTQYF
TRBV30	-	few	TRBJ2-4	TGTGCCTGGACCTCCTCCGGGGACATTCAGTACTTC	CAWTSSGDIQYF
TRBV5-5	TRBD2	-	TRBJ2-1	TGTGCCAGCAGCTTGGGAGCTAGCGGATACAATGAGCAGTTCTTC	CASSLGASGYNEQFF
TRBV2	TRBD1	-	TRBJ2-5	TGTGCCAGCAGGCCGACAGGGCAAGAGACCCAGTACTTC	CASRPTGQETQYF
TRBV6-5	TRBD1	-	TRBJ2-7	TGTGCCAGCAGTTCTCGACAGGGCTTGAGCTCCTACGAGCAGTACTTC	CASSSRQGLSSYEQYF
TRBV6-1	-	few	TRBJ1-5	TGTGCCAGCAGTGAGGGTTTTGGGGGACTGAAAAATCAGCCCCAGCATTTT	CASSEGFGGLKNQPQHF
TRBV9	TRBD1	-	TRBJ1-6	TGTGCCAGCAGCCCAGGACAGGGTGGGTCACCCCTCCACTTT	CASSPGQGGSPLHF
TRBV6-4	-	-	TRBJ2-1	TGTGCCAGCAGTGCGACTCATCCCAATGAGCAGTTCTTC	CASSATHPNEQFF
TRBV28	TRBD1	-	TRBJ2-7	TGTGCCAGCAGCAAGACCCGGGACAGCCTTCTACACGAGCAGTACTTC	CASSKTRDSLLHEQYF
TRBV6-5	TRBD1	-	TRBJ2-7	TGTGCCAGCAGGAGAACTGACAGGGACGAGCAGTACTTC	CASRRTDRDEQYF
TRBV5-1	-	-	TRBJ2-7	TGCGCCAGCATCTCACAGAACTACGAGCAGTACTTC	CASISQNYEQYF
TRBV9	TRBD1	-	TRBJ2-5	TGTGCCAGCAGCGTAGCTGCTAAACAGGGGCGGGTGACCCAGTACTTC	CASSVAAKQGRVTQYF
TRBV5-1	TRBD2	-	TRBJ2-1	TGCGCCAGCAGCACCGGGGCGGGGGACAATGAGCAGTTCTTC	CASSTGAGDNEQFF
TRBV10-3	-	-	TRBJ1-2	TGTGCCGCAGACCCGGGACTTAACTATGGCTACACCTTC	CAADPGLNYGYTF
TRBV5-5	TRBD1	-	TRBJ2-7	TGTGCCAGCAGCTCGACAGGGATCGGACCCTACGAGCAGTACTTC	CASSSTGIGPYEQYF
TRBV9	TRBD1	-	TRBJ1-3	TGTGCCAGCAGCGTAGATCAGGGGGAAAACACCATATATTTT	CASSVDQGENTIYF
TRBV2	TRBD1	-	TRBJ2-3	TGTGCCAGCAGCCCTCTCTTAGGGGGCGCCGGCACAGATACGCAGTATTTT	CASSPLLGGAGTDTQYF
TRBV18	-	-	TRBJ2-3	TGTGCCAGCTCACCTCCCAGCGGAAACACAGATACGCAGTATTTT	CASSPPSGNTDTQYF
TRBV27	TRBD1	-	TRBJ1-2	TGTGCCAGCAGTTTCAGCTTCGTGGGCGACAGGGGGCCTGGCTACACCTTC	CASSFSFVGDRGPGYTF
TRBV7-9	-	-	TRBJ2-2	TGTGCCAGCAGAGATATTAGCGTATCGAACACCGGGGAGCTGTTTTTT	CASRDISVSNTGELFF
TRBV4-1	-	-	TRBJ2-3	TGCGCCAGCAGCCGTACTCTTAGCACAGATACGCAGTATTTT	CASSRTLSTDTQYF
TRBV4-2	-	-	TRBJ2-2	TGTGCCAGCAGCCAAGTAGAACAGGACACCGGGGAGCTGTTTTTT	CASSQVEQDTGELFF
TRBV9	TRBD1	-	TRBJ1-4	TGTGCCAGCAGTACAGGGGGAGGTGAAAAACTGTTTTTT	CASSTGGGEKLFF
TRBV6-4	TRBD1	once	TRBJ1-5	TGTGCCAGCAGTGACGGGACAGGGGGCAATCAGCCCCAGCATTTT	CASSDGTGGNQPQHF
TRBV28	-	-	TRBJ1-5	TGTGCCAGCAGTTTGGGCCCCCAGCCCCAGCATTTT	CASSLGPQPQHF
TRBV5-4	TRBD2	-	TRBJ2-1	TGTGCCAGCAGCCCCCCGGGACTAGCGGGGTACAATGAGCAGTTCTTC	CASSPPGLAGYNEQFF
TRBV7-9	-	-	TRBJ1-1	TGTGCCAGCGGACGCGGAGGGCTAGGGGTGAACACTGAAGCTTTCTTT	CASGRGGLGVNTEAFF
TRBV4-2	-	few	TRBJ2-1	TGTGCCAGCAGCGTTATTAGCGGAGATTACAATGAGCAGTTCTTC	CASSVISGDYNEQFF
TRBV9	-	-	TRBJ2-5	TGTGCCAGCAGCGCGAGGGTGGGGAGGGACACTCAAGAGACCCAGTACTTC	CASSARVGRDTQETQYF
TRBV5-1	TRBD1	-	TRBJ1-1	TGCGCCAGCAGAGACCGGACAGGGGCGTCGAACACTGAAGCTTTCTTT	CASRDRTGASNTEAFF